Included here is one T cell receptor (beta chain) sequence, with context. Its antigen is not identified. Sequencing was performed with immunoSEQ multiplex PCR; in TCRdb, only in-frame clones are kept and a portion is missing. The repertoire holds roughly 48,000 clones, around three quarters seen once, with less than 20% in the top ten. This sample was taken from a study of T cells in localized non-small cell lung cancer. Study outcomes and limitations: It remains possible that heterogeneity exists, since only one tumor region was sequenced. Longer survival (overall) was linked to higher T cell density in blood.

The TCR was taken from a man aged 35-75 years with stage I squamous cell lung carcinoma. The sequencing used peripheral blood, collected before any cancer treatment.

In nucleotides, the CDR3 is TGTGCCAGCAGCTTAGTGGGGGCACATGAGCAGTTCTTC. It translates to CASSLVGAHEQFF. J is TRBJ2-1 and V is TRBV11-3; weak D call: TRBD1 (6 bases). Germline CDR1 SGHNT, CDR2 YENEEA. Deletions cut 1 base from V and 8 bases from J, with 9 bases between. The CDR3 length is 13 residues. The full variable domain, completed using reference TRBV11-3 and TRBJ2-1, is EAGVVQSPRYKIIEKKQPVAFWCNPISGHNTLYWYLQNLGQGPELLIRYENEEAVDDSQLPKDRFSAERLKGVDSTLKIQPAELGDSAVYLCASSLVGAHEQFFGPGTRLTVL.